This entry describes one T cell receptor beta chain. The sample originates from a study of T cell responses to AZD1222 COVID-19 vaccine. TCRdb's table, derived via immunoSEQ multiplex PCR, lists solely in-frame clones and lacks some. The sample includes about 86,000 clones, 88% of them seen just once. This clonotype was sampled from an adult in good health. The sample was peripheral blood, taken on day 0 of MenACWY control vaccination.

CDR3 residues: CASSQGQGGGYTF. For the CDR3, the DNA is TGTGCCAGCAGTCAAGGACAGGGGGGTGGCTACACCTTC. This chain links TRBV12-3 or TRBV12-4 with TRBJ1-2; 10 bases fit TRBD1. V lost 5 bases to trimming and J lost 7 bases; unmatched junction nucleotides: 4. The length of the CDR3 is 13 residues.